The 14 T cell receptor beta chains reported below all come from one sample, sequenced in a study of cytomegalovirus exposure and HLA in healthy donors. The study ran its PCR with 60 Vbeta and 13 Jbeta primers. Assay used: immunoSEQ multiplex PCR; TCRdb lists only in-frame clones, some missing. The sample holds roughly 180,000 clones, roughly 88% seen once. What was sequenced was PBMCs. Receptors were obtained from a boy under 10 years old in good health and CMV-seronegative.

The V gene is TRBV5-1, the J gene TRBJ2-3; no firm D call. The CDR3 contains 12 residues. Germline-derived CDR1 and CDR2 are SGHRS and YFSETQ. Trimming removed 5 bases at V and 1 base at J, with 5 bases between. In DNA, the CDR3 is TGCGCCAGCAGGTTAGGCACAGATACGCAGTATTTT. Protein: CASRLGTDTQYF.

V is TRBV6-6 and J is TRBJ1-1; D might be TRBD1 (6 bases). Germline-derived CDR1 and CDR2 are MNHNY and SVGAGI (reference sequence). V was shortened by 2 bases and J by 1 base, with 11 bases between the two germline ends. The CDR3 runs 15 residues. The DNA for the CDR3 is TGTGCCAGCAGTTACGGGGACACCTGGAACACTGAAGCTTTCTTT. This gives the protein CASSYGDTWNTEAFF.

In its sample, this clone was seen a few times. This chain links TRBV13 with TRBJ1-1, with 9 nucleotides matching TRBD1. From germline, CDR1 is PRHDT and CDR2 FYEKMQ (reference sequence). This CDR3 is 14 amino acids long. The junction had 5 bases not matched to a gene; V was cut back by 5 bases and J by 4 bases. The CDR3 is CASSAGQGTTEAFF. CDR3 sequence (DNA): TGTGCCAGCAGCGCGGGACAGGGAACCACTGAAGCTTTCTTT.

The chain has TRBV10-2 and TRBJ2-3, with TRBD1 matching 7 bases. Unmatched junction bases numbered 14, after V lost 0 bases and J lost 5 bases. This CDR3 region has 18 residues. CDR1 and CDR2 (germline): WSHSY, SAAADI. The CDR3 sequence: CASSESPLPGQILDTQYF. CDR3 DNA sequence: TGCGCCAGCAGTGAGTCGCCCCTCCCGGGACAGATCTTAGATACGCAGTATTTT.

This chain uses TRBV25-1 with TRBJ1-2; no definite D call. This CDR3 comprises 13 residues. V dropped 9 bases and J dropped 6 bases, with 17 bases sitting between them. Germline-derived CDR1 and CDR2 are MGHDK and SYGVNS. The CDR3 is CASGPWGEDGYTF. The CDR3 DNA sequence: TGTGCCAGTGGACCCTGGGGAGAGGATGGCTACACCTTC.

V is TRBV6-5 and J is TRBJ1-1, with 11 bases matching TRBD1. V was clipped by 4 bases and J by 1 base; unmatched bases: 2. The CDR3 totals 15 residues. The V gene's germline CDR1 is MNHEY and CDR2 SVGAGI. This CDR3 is CASSFGQGANTEAFF. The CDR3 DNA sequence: TGTGCCAGCAGTTTCGGACAGGGGGCGAACACTGAAGCTTTCTTT.

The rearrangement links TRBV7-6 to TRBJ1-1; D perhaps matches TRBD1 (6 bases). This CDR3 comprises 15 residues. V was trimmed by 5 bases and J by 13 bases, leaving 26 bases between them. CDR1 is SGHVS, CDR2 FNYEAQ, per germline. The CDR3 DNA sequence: TGTGCCAGCAGCGTGTACCGGGACAAACGTCTTCAGGTTTTCTTT. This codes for CASSVYRDKRLQVFF.

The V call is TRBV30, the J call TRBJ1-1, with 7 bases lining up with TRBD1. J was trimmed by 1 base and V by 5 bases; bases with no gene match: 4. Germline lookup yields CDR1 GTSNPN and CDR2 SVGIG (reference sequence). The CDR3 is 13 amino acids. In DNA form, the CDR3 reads TGTGCCTGGGAACAGGGGACGAACACTGAAGCTTTCTTT. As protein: CAWEQGTNTEAFF.

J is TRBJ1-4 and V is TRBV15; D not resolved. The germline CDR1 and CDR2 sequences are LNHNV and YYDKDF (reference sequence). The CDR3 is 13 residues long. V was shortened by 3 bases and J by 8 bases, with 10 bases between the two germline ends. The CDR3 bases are TGTGCCACCAGCAGGAGAACCGGGGAAAAACTGTTTTTT. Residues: CATSRRTGEKLFF.

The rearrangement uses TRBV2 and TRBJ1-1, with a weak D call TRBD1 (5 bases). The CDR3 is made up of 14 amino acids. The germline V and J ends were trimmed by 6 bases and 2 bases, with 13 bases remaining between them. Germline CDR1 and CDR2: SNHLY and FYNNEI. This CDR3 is CASSARDLNTEAFF. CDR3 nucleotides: TGTGCCAGCAGCGCCAGGGACTTAAACACTGAAGCTTTCTTT. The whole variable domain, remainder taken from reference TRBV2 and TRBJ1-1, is EPEVTQTPSHQVTQMGQEVILRCVPISNHLYFYWYRQILGQKVEFLVSFYNNEISEKSEIFDDQFSVERPDGSNFTLKIRSTKLEDSAMYFCASSARDLNTEAFFGQGTRLTVV.

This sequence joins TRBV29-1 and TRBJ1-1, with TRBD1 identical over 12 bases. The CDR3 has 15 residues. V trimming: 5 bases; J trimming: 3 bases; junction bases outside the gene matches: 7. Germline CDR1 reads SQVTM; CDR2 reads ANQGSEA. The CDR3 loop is CSVTRDRGRDTEAFF. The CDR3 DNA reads TGCAGCGTTACCCGGGACAGGGGGCGAGACACTGAAGCTTTCTTT.

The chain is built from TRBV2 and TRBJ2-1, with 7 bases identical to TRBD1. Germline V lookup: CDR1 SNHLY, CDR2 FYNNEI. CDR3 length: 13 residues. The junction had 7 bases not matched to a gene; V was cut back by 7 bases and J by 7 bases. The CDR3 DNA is TGTGCCAGCAACTCCGGGACAGTTAATGAGCAGTTCTTC. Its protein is CASNSGTVNEQFF. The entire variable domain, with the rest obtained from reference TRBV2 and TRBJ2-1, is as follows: EPEVTQTPSHQVTQMGQEVILRCVPISNHLYFYWYRQILGQKVEFLVSFYNNEISEKSEIFDDQFSVERPDGSNFTLKIRSTKLEDSAMYFCASNSGTVNEQFFGPGTRLTVL.

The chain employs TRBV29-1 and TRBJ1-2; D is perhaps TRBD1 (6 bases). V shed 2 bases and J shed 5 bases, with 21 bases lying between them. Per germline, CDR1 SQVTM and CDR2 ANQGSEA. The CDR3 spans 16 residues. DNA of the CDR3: TGCAGCGTTGAAAGACAGGCGCCCACAAATTTTTATGGCTACACCTTC. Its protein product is CSVERQAPTNFYGYTF.

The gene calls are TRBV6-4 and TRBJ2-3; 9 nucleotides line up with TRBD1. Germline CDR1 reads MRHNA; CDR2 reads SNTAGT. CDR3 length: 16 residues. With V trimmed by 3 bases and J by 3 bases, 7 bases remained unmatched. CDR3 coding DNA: TGTGCCAGCAGTGAAGGTGTTGGACAGGGGACAGATACGCAGTATTTT. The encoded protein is CASSEGVGQGTDTQYF.